The 22 T cell receptor beta chains presented below share a single source sample, sequenced in a study of cytomegalovirus exposure and HLA in healthy donors (dated by TCRdb to 2016 to 2017). The library was made by the immunoSEQ multiplex PCR assay. A mixture of 60 forward primers for TCR Vbeta segments and 13 reverse primers for TCR Jbeta segments was used in the multiplex PCR. The clones in this table, taken by TCRdb from immuneACCESS, are in-frame only. Not every clone is retained; where verified, under half of the shortfall comes from an unresolved V gene, and the cause of the rest is unknown. The sample records fewer than 120,000 clones, roughly 78% of which are singletons. The top ten hold around 1.3% of the sample. The specimen sequenced was PBMCs. The receptors stem from a young woman in good health and CMV-seronegative.

CDR3 in amino acids: CSVVLFWRRTQETQYF. CDR3 bases: TGCAGCGTTGTATTGTTTTGGCGGAGAACACAAGAGACCCAGTACTTC. The chain has TRBV29-1 and TRBJ2-5; D gene unclear. Trimming pared 4 bases from V and 2 bases from J, leaving 20 bases between. The CDR3 is 16 residues long. Per germline, CDR1 SQVTM and CDR2 ANQGSEA.

The chain couples TRBV27 to TRBJ1-6; D is undetermined. The CDR3 runs 12 residues. CDR1 and CDR2 from the germline V gene are MNHEY and SMNVEV (reference sequence). Trimming stripped 2 bases from V and 15 bases from J, with 11 bases between. The CDR3 DNA follows: TGTGCCAGCAGTTTACGAGGTCGGAGCCTCCACTTT. Residues: CASSLRGRSLHF.

Only a few counts were recorded for this clone. The CDR3 DNA is TGTGCCAGATCCAATTCTTGGACAGGAGATAATTCACCCCTCCACTTT. This gives the protein CARSNSWTGDNSPLHF. The V and J genes are TRBV7-3 and TRBJ1-6; 7 nucleotides agree with TRBD1. CDR1 and CDR2 from the germline V gene are SGHTA and FQGTGA. V was clipped by 9 bases and J by 5 bases; unmatched bases: 13. CDR3 length: 16 amino acids.

The CDR3 reads CASSRQGSGNTIYF. CDR3 bases: TGTGCCAGCAGTAGACAGGGATCTGGAAACACCATATATTTT. This chain uses TRBV9 with TRBJ1-3; 7 nucleotides align to TRBD1. The CDR3 is 14 residues long. V was clipped by 5 bases and J by 1 base; unmatched bases: 3. Germline assignment: CDR1 SGDLS and CDR2 YYNGEE.

As regards this clone: One junction end disagrees with the germline gene, perhaps due to a read error. V gene TRBV7-7 combines with J gene TRBJ2-1; 9 nucleotides agree with TRBD2. The CDR3 consists of 17 residues. CDR1 and CDR2 from the germline V gene are SSHAT and FNYEAQ (reference sequence). CDR3 in DNA: TGTGCTAGCAGCCGGCTCCCTAGCGGGAACTCCTACAATGAGCAGTTCTTC. Protein product: CASSRLPSGNSYNEQFF.

The chain carries TRBV30 and TRBJ1-1; TRBD1 is a possible D gene (6 bases). The germline V gene encodes CDR1 GTSNPN and CDR2 SVGIG (reference sequence). The CDR3 is made up of 14 amino acids. V dropped 0 bases and J dropped 1 base, with 9 bases sitting between them. CDR3 DNA sequence: TGTGCCTGGAGTGTAACAGGGCCGAACACTGAAGCTTTCTTT. Its translation is CAWSVTGPNTEAFF. Using reference TRBV30 and TRBJ1-1 for the parts outside the CDR3, the full variable domain is SQTIHQWPATLVQPVGSPLSLECTVEGTSNPNLYWYRQAAGRGLQLLFYSVGIGQISSEVPQNLSASRPQDRQFILSSKKLLLSDSGFYLCAWSVTGPNTEAFFGQGTRLTVV.

This clone turned up a few times. The chain joins TRBV28 to TRBJ1-1; 7 bases fit TRBD1. The junction had 9 bases not matched to a gene; V was cut back by 1 base and J by 4 bases. From germline, CDR1 is MDHEN and CDR2 SYDVKM. This CDR3 is 16 amino acids long. CDR3 loop: CASSLSGNRGGTEAFF. CDR3 DNA sequence: TGTGCCAGCAGTTTATCAGGAAACAGGGGTGGCACTGAAGCTTTCTTT. The complete variable domain, with remaining parts taken from reference TRBV28 and TRBJ1-1, reads DVKVTQSSRYLVKRTGEKVFLECVQDMDHENMFWYRQDPGLGLRLIYFSYDVKMKEKGDIPEGYSVSREKKERFSLILESASTNQTSMYLCASSLSGNRGGTEAFFGQGTRLTVV.

The CDR3 protein is CASLTVAGNTIYF. The DNA for the CDR3 is TGTGCCAGTTTGACAGTCGCTGGAAACACCATATATTTT. This chain links TRBV19 with TRBJ1-3, with D possibly matching TRBD1 (5 bases). The CDR3 extends over 13 amino acids. CDR1 is LNHDA and CDR2 is SQIVND in the germline V gene (reference sequence). V shed 8 bases and J shed 2 bases, with 10 bases lying between them. The entire variable domain, with the rest obtained from reference TRBV19 and TRBJ1-3, is as follows: DGGITQSPKYLFRKEGQNVTLSCEQNLNHDAMYWYRQDPGQGLRLIYYSQIVNDFQKGDIAEGYSVSREKKESFPLTVTSAQKNPTAFYLCASLTVAGNTIYFGEGSWLTVV.

A few counts support this clone. This chain's CDR3 is CASSPNQGRPQYF. The CDR3 coding sequence is TGTGCCAGCAGCCCCAATCAGGGAAGACCCCAGTATTTT. The V call is TRBV7-2, the J call TRBJ2-3; TRBD1 is a possible D gene (5 bases). Germline-derived CDR1 and CDR2 are SGHTA and FQGNSA. The CDR3 runs to 13 residues. V was clipped by 5 bases and J by 12 bases, with 18 bases between them.

The chain combines TRBV5-4 with TRBJ2-3, with D possibly TRBD1 on 5 matching bases. CDR3 length equals 14 residues. Trimming removed 0 bases at V and 1 base at J, with 6 bases between. Germline assignment: CDR1 SGHNT and CDR2 YYREEE (reference sequence). Here the CDR3 DNA reads TGTGCCAGCAGCTTGGAAGGGGGCACAGATACGCAGTATTTT. Amino acid sequence: CASSLEGGTDTQYF.

This clone occurred many times. V usage is TRBV4-2 and J usage is TRBJ2-3; 9 nucleotides match TRBD1. Germline V CDR1 and CDR2: LGHNA, YNFKEQ. The CDR3 spans 17 residues. V trimming: 4 bases; J trimming: 0 bases; junction bases outside the gene matches: 8. The DNA of the CDR3 is TGTGCCAGCAGCCGGAGAGCGGGACAGGGTAGCACAGATACGCAGTATTTT. It specifies CASSRRAGQGSTDTQYF.

V is TRBV28 and J is TRBJ2-1, with 8 bases identical to TRBD2. Germline loops: CDR1 MDHEN, CDR2 SYDVKM. V dropped 8 bases and J dropped 6; count of bases not matched to a gene: 15. The CDR3 runs to 16 residues. DNA for the CDR3: TGTGCCAGCCAAATTTCTACGGGGGGGTCATCCAATGAGCAGTTCTTC. This sequence encodes CASQISTGGSSNEQFF.

This clone was observed a handful of times. J is TRBJ2-7 and V is TRBV5-6; TRBD2 agrees at 8 bases. Germline values: CDR1 SGHDT, CDR2 YYEEEE. With 2 bases clipped from V and 0 bases from J, the junction kept 7 bases outside the gene matches. The CDR3 has 16 amino acids. Here the CDR3 DNA reads TGTGCCAGCAGCTTCCATCAGCGGGGGCACTCCTACGAGCAGTACTTC. It specifies CASSFHQRGHSYEQYF.

The chain carries TRBV6-1 and TRBJ1-6; a possible D gene is TRBD1 (6 bases). CDR1 and CDR2 (germline): MNHNS, SASEGT. The V end was cut by 4 bases, the J end by 8 bases, with 12 bases between. This CDR3 contains 14 residues. The CDR3 DNA follows: TGTGCCAGCAGTGTGGGACCAGGGGATTCACCCCTCCACTTT. Amino acid sequence: CASSVGPGDSPLHF.

CDR3 nucleotides: TGTGCCAGCAGCTTAAGCGGGACTGGGGGAGAGCAGTTCTTC. It codes for CASSLSGTGGEQFF. The chain has TRBV7-3 and TRBJ2-1, with a possible D match to TRBD2 (6 bases). From germline, CDR1 is SGHTA and CDR2 FQGTGA. This CDR3 is built from 14 residues. Deletions cut 1 base from V and 10 bases from J, with 14 bases between.

The chain couples TRBV7-8 to TRBJ1-4, with a weak D call TRBD1 (5 bases). Trimming left V 5 bases short and J 0 bases short, with 13 bases between. The CDR3 has 16 amino acids. Germline lookup yields CDR1 SGHVS and CDR2 FQNEAQ. CDR3: CASSPTGPATNEKLFF. The CDR3 DNA is TGTGCCAGCAGCCCCACAGGCCCTGCAACTAATGAAAAACTGTTTTTT.

CDR3 protein: CSVEERGRGFYEQYF. CDR3 coding DNA: TGCAGCGTTGAAGAGCGAGGGCGGGGCTTCTACGAGCAGTACTTC. The chain joins TRBV29-1 to TRBJ2-7, with D tentatively TRBD2 (6 bases). V was clipped by 0 bases and J by 3 bases, with 15 bases between them. This CDR3 has 15 amino acids. CDR1 SQVTM and CDR2 ANQGSEA come from the germline V gene.

The V gene is TRBV10-3, the J gene TRBJ2-6, with 9 bases matching TRBD1. The CDR3 has 18 residues. The germline V gene encodes CDR1 ENHRY and CDR2 SYGVKD. V was pared by 6 bases and J by 1 base, with 10 bases of the junction left unmatched. Written as DNA, the CDR3 is TGTGCCATCAGCCGACAGGGGGAGGCACGATCTGGGGCCAACGTCCTGACTTTC. Its protein is CAISRQGEARSGANVLTF.

This chain links TRBV2 with TRBJ1-4, with TRBD1 matching 11 bases. The CDR3 covers 15 residues. V lost 4 bases to trimming and J lost 5 bases; unmatched junction nucleotides: 3. In germline, CDR1 is SNHLY, CDR2 FYNNEI. The CDR3 reads CASSGGQGGNEKLFF. CDR3 DNA sequence: TGTGCCAGCAGTGGGGGACAGGGGGGAAATGAAAAACTGTTTTTT.

This clone has a handful of counts. In DNA form, the CDR3 reads TGTGCCAGTAGTGGACAGGGCACTGAAGCTTTCTTT. It is translated as CASSGQGTEAFF. The chain couples TRBV19 to TRBJ1-1; TRBD1 matches at 8 bases. The CDR3 spans 12 residues. The J segment lost 4 bases and the V segment lost 5 bases, leaving 0 bases of the junction unmatched. Germline V gives CDR1 LNHDA, CDR2 SQIVND (reference sequence).

Worth noting for this clone: This sample includes further DNA sequences coding for the same CDR3. V gene TRBV30 combines with J gene TRBJ1-4, with 8 bases fitting TRBD1. The ends lost 3 bases at V and 10 bases at J; junction bases unmatched: 7. Germline V gene sequence: CDR1 GTSNPN, CDR2 SVGIG (reference sequence). The CDR3 covers 13 residues. The CDR3 DNA reads TGTGCCTGGAGGGGGACAGGAGATGGAAAACTGTTTTTT. Translation gives CAWRGTGDGKLFF.

The J gene is TRBJ2-7, the V gene TRBV7-8, with 10 nucleotides matching TRBD2. The V segment lost 5 bases and the J segment 7 bases; nucleotides outside the gene matches: 8. The CDR3 extends over 14 amino acids. CDR1 and CDR2 from the germline V gene are SGHVS and FQNEAQ. CDR3 nucleotides: TGTGCCAGCAGCGCTTCTAGCGGGAGAATTGAGCAGTACTTC. As protein: CASSASSGRIEQYF.